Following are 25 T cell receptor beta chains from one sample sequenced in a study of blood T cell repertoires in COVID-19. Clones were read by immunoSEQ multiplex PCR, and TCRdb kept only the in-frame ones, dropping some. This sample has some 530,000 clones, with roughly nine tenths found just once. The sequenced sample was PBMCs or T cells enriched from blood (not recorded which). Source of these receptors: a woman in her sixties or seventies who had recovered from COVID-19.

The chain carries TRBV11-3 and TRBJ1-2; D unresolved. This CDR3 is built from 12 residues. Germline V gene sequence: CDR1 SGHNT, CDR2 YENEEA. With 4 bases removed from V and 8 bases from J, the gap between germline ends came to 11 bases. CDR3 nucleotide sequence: TGTGCCAGCAGCTCCTCTATTGAAGGCTACACCTTC. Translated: CASSSSIEGYTF.

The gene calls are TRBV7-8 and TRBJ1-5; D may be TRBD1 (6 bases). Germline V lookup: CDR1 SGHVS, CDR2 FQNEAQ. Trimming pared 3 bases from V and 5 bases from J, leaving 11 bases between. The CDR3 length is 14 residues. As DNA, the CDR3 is TGTGCCAGCAGCTTTACAGGGATTGATCAGCCCCAGCATTTT. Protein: CASSFTGIDQPQHF.

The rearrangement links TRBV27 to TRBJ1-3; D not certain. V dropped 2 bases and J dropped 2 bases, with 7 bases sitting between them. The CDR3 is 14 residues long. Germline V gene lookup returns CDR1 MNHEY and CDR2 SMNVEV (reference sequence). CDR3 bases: TGTGCCAGCAGTTTAACCGGGACTGGAAACACCATATATTTT. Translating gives CASSLTGTGNTIYF.

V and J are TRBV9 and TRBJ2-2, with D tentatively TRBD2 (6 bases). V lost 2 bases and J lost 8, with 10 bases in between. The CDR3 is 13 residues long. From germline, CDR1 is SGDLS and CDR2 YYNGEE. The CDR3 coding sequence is TGTGCCAGCAGCGTGGGGGGAATAGGGGAGCTGTTTTTT. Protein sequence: CASSVGGIGELFF.

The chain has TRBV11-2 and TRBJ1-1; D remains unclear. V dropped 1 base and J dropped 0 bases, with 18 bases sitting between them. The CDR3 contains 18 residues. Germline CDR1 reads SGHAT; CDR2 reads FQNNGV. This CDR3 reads CASSLGSRGRTVNTEAFF. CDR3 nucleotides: TGTGCCAGCAGCTTAGGATCTAGAGGGAGGACGGTGAACACTGAAGCTTTCTTT.

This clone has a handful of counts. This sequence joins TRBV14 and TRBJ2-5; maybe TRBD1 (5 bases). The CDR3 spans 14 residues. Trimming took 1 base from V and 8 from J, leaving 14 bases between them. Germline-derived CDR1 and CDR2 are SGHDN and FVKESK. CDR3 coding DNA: TGTGCCAGCAGCCAAGTAATGGGGCCCAAAACCCAGTACTTC. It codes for CASSQVMGPKTQYF. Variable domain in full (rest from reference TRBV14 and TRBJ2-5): EAGVTQFPSHSVIEKGQTVTLRCDPISGHDNLYWYRRVMGKEIKFLLHFVKESKQDESGMPNNRFLAERTGGTYSTLKVQPAELEDSGVYFCASSQVMGPKTQYFGPGTRLLVL.

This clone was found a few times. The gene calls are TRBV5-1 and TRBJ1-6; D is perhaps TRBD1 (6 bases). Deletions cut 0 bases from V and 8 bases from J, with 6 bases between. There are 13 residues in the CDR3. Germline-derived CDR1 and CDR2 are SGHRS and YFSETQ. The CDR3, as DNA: TGCGCCAGCAGCTTGGAGGGGGATTCACCCCTCCACTTT. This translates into CASSLEGDSPLHF.

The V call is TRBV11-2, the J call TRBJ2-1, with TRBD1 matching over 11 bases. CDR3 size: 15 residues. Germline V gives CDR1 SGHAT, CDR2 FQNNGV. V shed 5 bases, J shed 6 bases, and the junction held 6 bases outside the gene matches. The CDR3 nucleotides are TGTGCCAGCAGCCCCTCGGGGACAGGGGGCAATGAGCAGTTCTTC. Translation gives CASSPSGTGGNEQFF.

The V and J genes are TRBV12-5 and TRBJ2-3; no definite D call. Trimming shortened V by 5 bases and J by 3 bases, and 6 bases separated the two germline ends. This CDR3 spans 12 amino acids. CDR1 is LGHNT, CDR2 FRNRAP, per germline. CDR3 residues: CASGPLTDTQYF. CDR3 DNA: TGTGCTAGTGGTCCTCTTACAGATACGCAGTATTTT. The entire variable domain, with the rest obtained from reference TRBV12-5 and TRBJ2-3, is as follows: DARVTQTPRHKVTEMGQEVTMRCQPILGHNTVFWYRQTMMQGLELLAYFRNRAPLDDSGMPKDRFSAEMPDATLATLKIQPSEPRDSAVYFCASGPLTDTQYFGPGTRLTVL.

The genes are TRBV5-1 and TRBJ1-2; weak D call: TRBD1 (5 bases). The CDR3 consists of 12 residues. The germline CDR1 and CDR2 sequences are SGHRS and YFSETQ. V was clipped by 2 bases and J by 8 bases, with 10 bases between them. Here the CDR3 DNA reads TGCGCCAGCAGCTTCGGGGGGGACGGCTACACCTTC. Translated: CASSFGGDGYTF. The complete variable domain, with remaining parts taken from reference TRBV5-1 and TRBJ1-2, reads KAGVTQTPRYLIKTRGQQVTLSCSPISGHRSVSWYQQTPGQGLQFLFEYFSETQRNKGNFPGRFSGRQFSNSRSEMNVSTLELGDSALYLCASSFGGDGYTFGSGTRLTVV.

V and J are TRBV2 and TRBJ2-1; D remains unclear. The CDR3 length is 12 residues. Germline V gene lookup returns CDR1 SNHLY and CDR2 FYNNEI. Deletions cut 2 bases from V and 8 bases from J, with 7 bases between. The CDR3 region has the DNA TGTGCCAGCAGTGAAAAGAGAGATGAGCAGTTCTTC. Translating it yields CASSEKRDEQFF.

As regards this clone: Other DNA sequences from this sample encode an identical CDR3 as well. CDR3 sequence (DNA): TGTGCCAGCAGCCCGGGAGGGAGCTCTGGAAACACCATATATTTT. Its translation: CASSPGGSSGNTIYF. V usage is TRBV9 and J usage is TRBJ1-3; D is ambiguous. V was shortened by 4 bases and J by 0 bases, with 11 bases between the two germline ends. The CDR3 contains 15 residues. The germline V gene encodes CDR1 SGDLS and CDR2 YYNGEE.

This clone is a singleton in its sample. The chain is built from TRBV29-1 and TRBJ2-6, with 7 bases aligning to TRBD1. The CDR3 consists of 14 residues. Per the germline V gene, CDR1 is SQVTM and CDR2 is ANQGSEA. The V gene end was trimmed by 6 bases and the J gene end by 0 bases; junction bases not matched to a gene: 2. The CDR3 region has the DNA TGCAGCGTAGGGGACAGCTCTGGGGCCAACGTCCTGACTTTC. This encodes CSVGDSSGANVLTF.

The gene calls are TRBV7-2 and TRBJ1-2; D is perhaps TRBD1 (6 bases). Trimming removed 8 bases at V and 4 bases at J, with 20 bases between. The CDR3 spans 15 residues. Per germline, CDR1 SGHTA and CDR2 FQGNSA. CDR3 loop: CASSPPLLGAYGYTF. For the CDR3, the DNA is TGTGCCAGCTCTCCCCCCTTGTTGGGGGCCTATGGCTACACCTTC.

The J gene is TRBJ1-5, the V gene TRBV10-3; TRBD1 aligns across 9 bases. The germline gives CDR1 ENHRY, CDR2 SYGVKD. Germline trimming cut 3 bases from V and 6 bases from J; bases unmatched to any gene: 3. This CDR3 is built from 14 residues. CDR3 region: CAISDGTGLQPQHF. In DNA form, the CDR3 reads TGTGCCATCAGTGATGGGACAGGGCTTCAGCCCCAGCATTTT.

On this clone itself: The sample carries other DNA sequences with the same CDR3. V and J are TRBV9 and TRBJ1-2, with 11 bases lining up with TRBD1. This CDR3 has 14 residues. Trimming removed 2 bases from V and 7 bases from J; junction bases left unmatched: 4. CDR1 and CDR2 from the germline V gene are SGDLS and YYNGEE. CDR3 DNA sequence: TGTGCCAGCAGCGTCGGACAGGGGGCGGGTGGCTACACCTTC. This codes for CASSVGQGAGGYTF.

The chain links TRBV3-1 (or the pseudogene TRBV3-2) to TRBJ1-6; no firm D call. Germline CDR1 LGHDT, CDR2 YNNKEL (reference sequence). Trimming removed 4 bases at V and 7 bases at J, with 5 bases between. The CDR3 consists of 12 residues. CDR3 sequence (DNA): TGTGCCAGCAGCCCACAGAATTCACCCCTCCACTTT. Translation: CASSPQNSPLHF.

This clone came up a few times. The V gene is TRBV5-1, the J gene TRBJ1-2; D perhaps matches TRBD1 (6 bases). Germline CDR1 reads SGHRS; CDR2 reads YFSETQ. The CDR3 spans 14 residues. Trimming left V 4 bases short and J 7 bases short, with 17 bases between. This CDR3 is CASSQGQNLGGYTF. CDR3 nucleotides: TGCGCCAGCAGCCAAGGACAGAACCTAGGTGGCTACACCTTC. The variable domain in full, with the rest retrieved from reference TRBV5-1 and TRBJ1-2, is KAGVTQTPRYLIKTRGQQVTLSCSPISGHRSVSWYQQTPGQGLQFLFEYFSETQRNKGNFPGRFSGRQFSNSRSEMNVSTLELGDSALYLCASSQGQNLGGYTFGSGTRLTVV.

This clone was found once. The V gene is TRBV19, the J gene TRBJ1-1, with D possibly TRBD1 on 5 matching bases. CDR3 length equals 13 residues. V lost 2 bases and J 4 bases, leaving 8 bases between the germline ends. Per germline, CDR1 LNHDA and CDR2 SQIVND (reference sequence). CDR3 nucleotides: TGTGCCAGTAGTATACAGGGTATCACTGAAGCTTTCTTT. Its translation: CASSIQGITEAFF. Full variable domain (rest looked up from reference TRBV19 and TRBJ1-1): DGGITQSPKYLFRKEGQNVTLSCEQNLNHDAMYWYRQDPGQGLRLIYYSQIVNDFQKGDIAEGYSVSREKKESFPLTVTSAQKNPTAFYLCASSIQGITEAFFGQGTRLTVV.

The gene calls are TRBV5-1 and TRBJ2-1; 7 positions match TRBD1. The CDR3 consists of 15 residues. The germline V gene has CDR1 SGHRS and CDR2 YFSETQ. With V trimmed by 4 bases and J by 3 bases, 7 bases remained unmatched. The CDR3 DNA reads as TGCGCCAGCAGCAAACAGGGGACCAGCTACAATGAGCAGTTCTTC. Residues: CASSKQGTSYNEQFF.

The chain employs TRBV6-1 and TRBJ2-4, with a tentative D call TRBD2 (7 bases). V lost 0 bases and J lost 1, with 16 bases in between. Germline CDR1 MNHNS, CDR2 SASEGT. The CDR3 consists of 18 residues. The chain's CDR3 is CASSEAGGGLWAKNIQYF. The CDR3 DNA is TGTGCCAGCAGTGAAGCGGGAGGGGGGCTATGGGCCAAAAACATTCAGTACTTC.

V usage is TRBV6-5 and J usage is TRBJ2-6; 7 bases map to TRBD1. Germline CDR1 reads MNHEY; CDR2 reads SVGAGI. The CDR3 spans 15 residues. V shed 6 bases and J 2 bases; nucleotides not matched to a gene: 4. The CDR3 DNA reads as TGTGCCAGCAGAGGCACAGGGGCTGGGGCCAACGTCCTGACTTTC. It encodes CASRGTGAGANVLTF.

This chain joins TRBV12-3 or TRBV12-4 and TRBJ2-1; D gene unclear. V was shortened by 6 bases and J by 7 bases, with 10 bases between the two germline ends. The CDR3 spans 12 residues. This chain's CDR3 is CASRDPENEQFF. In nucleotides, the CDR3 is TGTGCCAGCAGAGACCCGGAGAATGAGCAGTTCTTC.

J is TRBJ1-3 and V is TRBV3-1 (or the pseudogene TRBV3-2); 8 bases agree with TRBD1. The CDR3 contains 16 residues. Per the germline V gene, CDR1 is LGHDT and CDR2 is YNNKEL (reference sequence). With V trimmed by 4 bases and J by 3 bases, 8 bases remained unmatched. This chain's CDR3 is CASSRRQGAYGNTIYF. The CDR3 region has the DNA TGTGCCAGCAGCCGAAGGCAGGGGGCATATGGAAACACCATATATTTT.

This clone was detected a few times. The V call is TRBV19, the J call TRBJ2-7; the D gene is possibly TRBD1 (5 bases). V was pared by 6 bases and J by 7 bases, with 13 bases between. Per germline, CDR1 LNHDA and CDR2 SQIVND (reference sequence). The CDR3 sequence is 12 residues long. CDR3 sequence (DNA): TGTGCCAGTAGCCCCAGGGTTGGGGAGCAGTACTTC. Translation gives CASSPRVGEQYF.